The present T cell receptor beta chain was sequenced within a study of cytomegalovirus exposure and HLA in healthy donors. It was with 60 Vbeta and 13 Jbeta primers that the PCR ran. Here immunoSEQ multiplex PCR was the method, and the copy in TCRdb shows in-frame clones only, minus some. The table lists 75,000 to 100,000 clones, around 75% of them singletons. V was cut by 1 base and J by 5 bases, with 9 bases left in between. Germline V lookup: CDR1 MGHDK, CDR2 SYGVNS. There are 15 residues in the CDR3. The V call is TRBV25-1, the J call TRBJ1-6; unclear D gene. This receptor was obtained from a man aged 18-30 years in good health and CMV-seropositive. The source material was PBMCs. The CDR3 sequence: CASSELGADNSPLHF. As DNA, the CDR3 is TGTGCCAGCAGTGAATTGGGCGCTGATAATTCACCCCTCCACTTT.